These T cell receptor beta chains were read from a single sample in a study of cytomegalovirus exposure and HLA in healthy donors. Some clones are missing from TCRdb's copy, which holds only in-frame ones; the method was immunoSEQ multiplex PCR. The data contain 120,000 to 150,000 clones, roughly 80% of them singletons. Sequenced: PBMCs. The source of these receptors is a woman aged 45-65 years in good health and CMV-seronegative. The CDR3 runs from the conserved cysteine through the conserved F or W. The D gene is left open where the match is weak. Clone size appears in some rows only: once, few, many, or a class for an expanded clone.

V	D	J	size	DNA	CDR3
TRBV2	TRBD2	TRBJ2-1	.	TGTGCCAGCAGTGCCCAGCGGGGGGTTCTTGAGCAGTTCTTC	CASSAQRGVLEQFF
TRBV10-3	TRBD1	TRBJ2-3	many	TGTGCCATCAGTGATAACAGGGGGCATTCCACAGATACGCAGTATTTT	CAISDNRGHSTDTQYF
TRBV5-1	TRBD1	TRBJ2-7	.	TGCGCCAGCAGCCTCCCGGGACAGACCTGGGAGCAGTACTTC	CASSLPGQTWEQYF
TRBV4-2	.	TRBJ2-3	once	TGTGCCAGCAGCCATGAGACTCGTGGCACCGTAGATACGCAGTATTTT	CASSHETRGTVDTQYF
TRBV19	TRBD1	TRBJ2-1	.	TGTGCCAGTAGTGCCACCGGACAGGGAGGCGTGTTCTTC	CASSATGQGGVFF
TRBV15	.	TRBJ2-7	.	TGTGCCACCAGCAGAGATCGGGGGAGTTACGAGCAGTACTTC	CATSRDRGSYEQYF
TRBV11-2	.	TRBJ2-4	.	TGTGCCAGCAGCCCCTCCCCCCAAAACATTCAGTACTTC	CASSPSPQNIQYF
TRBV5-4	TRBD2	TRBJ2-5	few	TGTGCCAGCAGGGGGGGGGAGACCCAGTACTTC	CASRGGETQYF
TRBV5-1	TRBD2	TRBJ2-7	once	TGCGCCAGCAGCTTGGGCGGGACTAGCGGGATGGTTGAGCAGTACTTC	CASSLGGTSGMVEQYF
TRBV5-6	TRBD1	TRBJ1-4	.	TGTGCCAGCAGCCCGGACAGGGAGGGTGAAAAACTGTTTTTT	CASSPDREGEKLFF
TRBV5-5	.	TRBJ2-7	.	TGTGCCAGCAGCTTGGGAGTCTCGTACGAGCAGTACTTC	CASSLGVSYEQYF
TRBV5-6	.	TRBJ1-2	once	TGTGCCAGCAGCTCCGGACAGCTCCGATATGGCTACACCTTC	CASSSGQLRYGYTF
TRBV5-8	.	TRBJ2-2	.	TGTGCCAGCAGCTTGTACCGGGGAACCGGGGAGCTGTTTTTT	CASSLYRGTGELFF
TRBV28	.	TRBJ2-2	.	TGTGCCAGCACCCCATTGCGGGCTGACGGCACCGGGGAGCTGTTTTTT	CASTPLRADGTGELFF
TRBV6-5	.	TRBJ2-5	few	TGTGCCAGCAGTCGGGACATTCGGTACCAAGAGACCCAGTACTTC	CASSRDIRYQETQYF
TRBV6-5	.	TRBJ2-6	.	TGTGCCAGCGGCAGGGAGGTCTCTGGGGCCAACGTCCTGACTTTC	CASGREVSGANVLTF
TRBV27	.	TRBJ1-1	.	TGTGCCAGCAGTTTAAGGGTTTCCAGGGCTCTCACTGAAGCTTTCTTT	CASSLRVSRALTEAFF
TRBV4-1	TRBD1	TRBJ2-7	.	TGCGCCAGCAGCCAAGTGATGAAAGGCCAGGGGGATTATTACGAGCAGTACTTC	CASSQVMKGQGDYYEQYF
TRBV6-1	.	TRBJ1-2	few	TGTGCCAGCAGTCGACGGACAATATCAAACTATGGCTACACCTTC	CASSRRTISNYGYTF
TRBV6-5	.	TRBJ1-1	.	TGTGCCAGCAGTTACTCGTTGCAGGCGACAGAAGCTTTCTTT	CASSYSLQATEAFF
TRBV7-9	TRBD1	TRBJ1-3	.	TGTGCCAGCACCGAGGGACAGGGAAGGGGAAACACCATATATTTT	CASTEGQGRGNTIYF
TRBV7-9	TRBD1	TRBJ1-5	.	TGTGCCAGCAGCACGACAGGGGATCAGCCCCAGCATTTT	CASSTTGDQPQHF
TRBV5-1	TRBD2	TRBJ2-1	.	TGCGCCAGCAGCTTGGGGCTAGCGGGTGAGCAGTTCTTC	CASSLGLAGEQFF
TRBV6-5	.	TRBJ2-3	.	TGTGCCAGCAGATACACAGGCAGGGGAATAGATACGCAGTATTTT	CASRYTGRGIDTQYF
TRBV4-1	.	TRBJ1-2	medium-sized	TGCGCCAGCAGCCTTGGGACATTCCCACCTACCAACTATGGCTACACCTTC	CASSLGTFPPTNYGYTF
TRBV28	TRBD1	TRBJ2-4	.	TGTGCCAGCAAACCGACAGGGGATTATAACATTCAGTACTTC	CASKPTGDYNIQYF
TRBV5-1	TRBD1	TRBJ1-3	.	TGCGCCAGCAGCCAACGCCTGACAGGGACCGGAAACACCATATATTTT	CASSQRLTGTGNTIYF
TRBV7-3	.	TRBJ2-3	once	TGTGCCAGCAGCCCAACGCGCGGCAGCACAGATACGCAGTATTTT	CASSPTRGSTDTQYF
TRBV5-4	.	TRBJ1-5	.	TGTGCCAGCAGCTTGAGGCAGGAGGGTCAGCCCCAGCATTTT	CASSLRQEGQPQHF
TRBV5-1	TRBD2	TRBJ2-1	.	TGCGCCAGCAGCTCGGGGGGGGGCCGCCACAATGAGCAGTTCTTC	CASSSGGGRHNEQFF
TRBV7-9	.	TRBJ1-3	.	TGTGCCAGCAGCTTAAATAGCCTCGGAAACACCATATATTTT	CASSLNSLGNTIYF
TRBV14	.	TRBJ2-7	.	TGTGCCAGCAGCCAAGAGGTCAGGCACTACGAGCAGTACTTC	CASSQEVRHYEQYF
TRBV28	TRBD1	TRBJ1-1	few	TGTGCCAGCAGTTTTCTAGGGACAGGGGTTCACACTGAAGCTTTCTTT	CASSFLGTGVHTEAFF
TRBV5-1	TRBD1	TRBJ2-2	.	TGCGCCAGCAGCTCTCCGGGACAGGGCAACACCGGGGAGCTGTTTTTT	CASSSPGQGNTGELFF
TRBV30	TRBD1	TRBJ1-6	.	TGTGCCACCCAGGGGGGAGACTCCTATAATTCACCCCTCCACTTT	CATQGGDSYNSPLHF
TRBV6-4	TRBD2	TRBJ2-1	.	TGTGCCAGCAGTAGCGGGGGGGCCAATGAGCAGTTCTTC	CASSSGGANEQFF
TRBV6-6	TRBD1	TRBJ2-7	once	TGTGCCAGCAGTTATTCCCGCGGACAGGGCTACGAGCAGTACTTC	CASSYSRGQGYEQYF
TRBV7-2	TRBD1	TRBJ2-7	.	TGTGCCAGCAGCTTAGTTGCACAGGGGAACTACGAGCAGTACTTC	CASSLVAQGNYEQYF
TRBV4-2	TRBD2	TRBJ2-3	.	TGTGCCAGCAGCCTAGGGGAGGGGCGGGGGGGCCTCTCAGATACGCAGTATTTT	CASSLGEGRGGLSDTQYF
TRBV4-1	TRBD2	TRBJ2-1	.	TGCGCCAGCAGCCAAGACCCTAGCGGGGGGGCCCTAACCTACAATGAGCAGTTCTTC	CASSQDPSGGALTYNEQFF
TRBV19	TRBD2	TRBJ2-7	.	TGTGCCAGCAGCGGGGGAGTGCTTGGGGAGCAGTACTTC	CASSGGVLGEQYF
TRBV19	.	TRBJ2-6	.	TGTGCCAGTAGTAACAGGAATACTGGGGCCAACGTCCTGACTTTC	CASSNRNTGANVLTF
TRBV6-6	TRBD1	TRBJ1-6	.	TGTGCCAGCAGTGGACCGACAGGGGTACTTAATTCACCCCTCCACTTT	CASSGPTGVLNSPLHF
TRBV4-2	.	TRBJ2-3	.	TGTGCCAGCAGCCAAGATCTTGGCGCGAATCGGGGAGATACGCAGTATTTT	CASSQDLGANRGDTQYF
TRBV10-3	.	TRBJ2-5	.	TGTGCCATCAGTGAGGACAGGAAAGAGACCCAGTACTTC	CAISEDRKETQYF
TRBV2	TRBD1	TRBJ1-5	few	TGTGCCAGCAGGACAGGGGAAAATCAGCCCCAGCATTTT	CASRTGENQPQHF
TRBV29-1	.	TRBJ2-2	few	TGCAGCATTTCCGGGTCCACGAACACCGGGGAGCTGTTTTTT	CSISGSTNTGELFF
TRBV15	TRBD1	TRBJ2-5	.	TGTGCCACCAAGACCGGGACAGGGGGCGAAGAGACCCAGTACTTC	CATKTGTGGEETQYF
TRBV6-5	.	TRBJ2-1	.	TGTGCCAGCAGTTACGCCGACAGGATGGTAGAGCAGTTCTTC	CASSYADRMVEQFF